The subject of this entry is one T cell receptor (beta chain). This sample was included in a study of blood T cell repertoires in COVID-19. Study background: Samples came from the United States, Italy and Spain, spanning acute and convalescent COVID-19. The analysed material was cDNA or gDNA that came from T cells, B-cell-depleted T cells, or PBMCs.

In the study's own analysis: It was from reference gene primer amplification that nucleated cell counts were estimated. Measured with immunoSEQ multiplex PCR; TCRdb has only the in-frame clones, and not every one. Clone size and the V and J calls come from that table; the DNA yielded D and trimming. The sample lists under 200,000 clones; roughly 88% were seen once. The CDR3 runs 19 residues. Between the trimmed V and J ends, which lost 4 bases and 3 bases, there was a span of 25 bases. Germline values: CDR1 LNHDA, CDR2 SQIVND (reference sequence). The chain employs TRBV19 and TRBJ1-5, with D perhaps matching TRBD1 (5 bases). This clonotype originated in a woman aged 55-69 years with acute or convalescent COVID-19. Sequencing was carried out using peripheral blood. The CDR3 is CASSKPTGTGGQVNQPQHF. The CDR3 nucleotides are TGTGCCAGTAGTAAACCCACCGGGACGGGGGGTCAAGTCAATCAGCCCCAGCATTTT.